The rows below give T cell receptor beta chains drawn from one sample of a study of blood T cell repertoires in COVID-19. The assay was immunoSEQ multiplex PCR, and TCRdb's table has in-frame clones only and misses some. Altogether 250,000 to 350,000 clones are present, about nine tenths being singletons, with the ten largest covering about 12%. Sequencing used peripheral blood. The receptors derive from a woman aged 55-69 years with acute or convalescent COVID-19. Both conserved end residues are part of each CDR3. The D gene is left open where the match is weak. A row's size may be missing; if present it is once, few, many or a size class.

j_call d_call v_call clone_size cdr3_aa cdr3_nt
TRBJ2-7 NA TRBV27 NA CASSLSISRSEQYF TGTGCCAGCAGTTTATCGATTTCTAGGTCCGAGCAGTACTTC
TRBJ1-5 TRBD1 TRBV5-6 NA CASSVLQGAGEQPQHF TGTGCCAGCAGCGTCTTACAGGGGGCTGGGGAGCAGCCCCAGCATTTT
TRBJ2-1 TRBD2 TRBV6-5 NA CASSRTSGSWFF TGTGCCAGCAGCCGGACTAGCGGGAGTTGGTTCTTC
TRBJ1-6 NA TRBV30 once CAWATGGGSPLHF TGTGCCTGGGCGACGGGGGGAGGATCACCCCTCCACTTT
TRBJ1-5 NA TRBV3-1/TRBV3-2 NA CASSQEAKNQPQHF TGTGCCAGCAGCCAAGAGGCAAAGAATCAGCCCCAGCATTTT
TRBJ1-5 NA TRBV18 NA CASSPDNVGNQPQHF TGTGCCAGCTCACCGGACAATGTTGGCAATCAGCCCCAGCATTTT
TRBJ2-7 NA TRBV29-1 few CSVAGSSYEQYF TGCAGCGTTGCGGGATCGTCCTACGAGCAGTACTTC
TRBJ2-7 TRBD2 TRBV5-1 few CASSFGTSGRGSEQYF TGCGCCAGCAGCTTTGGGACTAGCGGGAGAGGCTCCGAGCAGTACTTC
TRBJ2-5 NA TRBV5-1 once CASSRGTYQSETQYF TGCGCCAGCAGCCGTGGGACTTACCAATCAGAGACCCAGTACTTC
TRBJ2-1 TRBD2 TRBV7-2 NA CASSLELAGAYNEQFF TGTGCCAGCAGCTTAGAACTAGCGGGCGCTTACAATGAGCAGTTCTTC
TRBJ2-1 NA TRBV27 NA CASSRSYNEQFF TGTGCCAGCAGCCGCTCCTACAATGAGCAGTTCTTC
TRBJ2-5 TRBD2 TRBV5-4 NA CASSFWTSGGQETQYF TGTGCCAGCAGCTTTTGGACTAGCGGGGGGCAAGAGACCCAGTACTTC
TRBJ1-1 NA TRBV19 NA CASRSNLGSTEAFF TGTGCCAGTAGGTCGAATTTGGGGAGCACTGAAGCTTTCTTT
TRBJ1-1 NA TRBV27 once CASSLSGAPNTEAFF TGTGCCAGCAGTTTATCAGGGGCGCCGAACACTGAAGCTTTCTTT
TRBJ2-7 TRBD2 TRBV27 NA CASNLAGSYEQYF TGTGCCAGCAATCTAGCGGGGTCCTACGAGCAGTACTTC
TRBJ2-7 TRBD1 TRBV5-1 NA CASDAGTGDYEQYF TGCGCCAGCGACGCCGGGACAGGGGACTACGAGCAGTACTTC